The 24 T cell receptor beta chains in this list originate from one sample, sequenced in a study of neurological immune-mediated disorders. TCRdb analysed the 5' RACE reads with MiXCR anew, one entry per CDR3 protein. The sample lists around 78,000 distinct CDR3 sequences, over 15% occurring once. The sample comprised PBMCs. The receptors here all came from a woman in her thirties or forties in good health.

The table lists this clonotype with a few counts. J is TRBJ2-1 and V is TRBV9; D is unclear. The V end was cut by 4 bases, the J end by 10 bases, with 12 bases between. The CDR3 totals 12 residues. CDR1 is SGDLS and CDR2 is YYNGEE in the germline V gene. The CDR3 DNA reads TGTGCCAGCAGCCCCTACCCCACAGAGCAGTTCTTC. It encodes CASSPYPTEQFF.

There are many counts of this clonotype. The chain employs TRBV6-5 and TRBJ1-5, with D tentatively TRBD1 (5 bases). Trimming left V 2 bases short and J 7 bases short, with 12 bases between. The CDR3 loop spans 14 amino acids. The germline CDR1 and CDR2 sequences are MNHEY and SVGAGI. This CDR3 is CASSYGQGWQPQHF. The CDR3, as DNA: TGTGCCAGCAGTTACGGTCAGGGTTGGCAGCCCCAGCATTTT.

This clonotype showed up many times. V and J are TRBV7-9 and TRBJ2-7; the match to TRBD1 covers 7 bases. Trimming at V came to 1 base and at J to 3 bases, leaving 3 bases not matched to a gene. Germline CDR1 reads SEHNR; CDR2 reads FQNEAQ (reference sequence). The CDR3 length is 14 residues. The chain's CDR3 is CASSLESGGYEQYF. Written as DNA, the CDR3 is TGTGCCAGCAGCTTAGAGTCAGGGGGCTACGAGCAGTACTTC.

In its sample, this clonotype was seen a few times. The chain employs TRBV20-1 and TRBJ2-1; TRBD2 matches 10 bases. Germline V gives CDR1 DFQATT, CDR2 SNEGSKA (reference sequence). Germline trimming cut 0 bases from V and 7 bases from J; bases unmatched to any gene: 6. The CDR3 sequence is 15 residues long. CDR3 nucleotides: TGCAGTGCTAGAGAGGCGACTAGCGGGCTTAATGAGCAGTTCTTC. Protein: CSAREATSGLNEQFF.

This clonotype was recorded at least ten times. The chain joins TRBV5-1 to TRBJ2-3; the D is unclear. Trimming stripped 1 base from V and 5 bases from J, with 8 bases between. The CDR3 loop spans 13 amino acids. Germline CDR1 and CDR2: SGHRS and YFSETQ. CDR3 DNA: TGCGCCAGCAGCTTGCCCCCCGGAGATACGCAGTATTTT. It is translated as CASSLPPGDTQYF. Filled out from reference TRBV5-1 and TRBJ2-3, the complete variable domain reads KAGVTQTPRYLIKTRGQQVTLSCSPISGHRSVSWYQQTPGQGLQFLFEYFSETQRNKGNFPGRFSGRQFSNSRSEMNVSTLELGDSALYLCASSLPPGDTQYFGPGTRLTVL.

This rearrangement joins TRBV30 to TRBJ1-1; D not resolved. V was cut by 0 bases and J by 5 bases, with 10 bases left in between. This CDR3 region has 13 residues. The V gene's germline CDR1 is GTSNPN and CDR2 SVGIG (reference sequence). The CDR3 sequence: CAWSVGMGTEAFF. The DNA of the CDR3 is TGTGCCTGGAGTGTGGGGATGGGGACTGAAGCTTTCTTT.

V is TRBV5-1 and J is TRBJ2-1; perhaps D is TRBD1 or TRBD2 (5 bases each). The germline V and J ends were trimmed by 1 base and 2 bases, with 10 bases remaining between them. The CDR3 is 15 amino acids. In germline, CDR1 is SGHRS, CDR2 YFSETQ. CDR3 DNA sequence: TGCGCCAGCAGCTTGCACGGGGCCACCTACAATGAGCAGTTCTTC. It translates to CASSLHGATYNEQFF.

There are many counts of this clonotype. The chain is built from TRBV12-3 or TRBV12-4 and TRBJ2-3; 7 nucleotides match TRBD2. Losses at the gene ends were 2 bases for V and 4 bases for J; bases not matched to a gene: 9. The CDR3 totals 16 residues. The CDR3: CASSLRGGGYSDTQYF. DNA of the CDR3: TGTGCCAGCAGTTTACGCGGGGGAGGATATTCAGATACGCAGTATTTT.

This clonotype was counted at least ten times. The CDR3 loop reads CASSPPLGTEAFF. The CDR3 nucleotides read TGTGCCAGCAGTCCACCTCTGGGGACTGAAGCTTTCTTT. The genes are TRBV28 and TRBJ1-1; no definite D call. Between the trimmed V and J ends, which lost 5 bases and 5 bases, there was a span of 12 bases. Germline-derived CDR1 and CDR2 are MDHEN and SYDVKM. The CDR3 spans 13 residues.

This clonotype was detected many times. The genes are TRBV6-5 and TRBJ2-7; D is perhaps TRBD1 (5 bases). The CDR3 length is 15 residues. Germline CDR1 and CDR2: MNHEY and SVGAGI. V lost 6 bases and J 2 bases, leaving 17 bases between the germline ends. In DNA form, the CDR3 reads TGTGCCAGCAGCAAAGGGGATCCTGCAGCCTACGAGCAGTACGTC. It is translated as CASSKGDPAAYEQYV.

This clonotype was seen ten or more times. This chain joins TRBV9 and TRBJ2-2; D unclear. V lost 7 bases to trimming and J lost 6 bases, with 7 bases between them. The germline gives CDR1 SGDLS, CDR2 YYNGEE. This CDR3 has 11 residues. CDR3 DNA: TGTGCCAGCTCTCTCGCCGGGGAGCTGTTTTTT. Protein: CASSLAGELFF.

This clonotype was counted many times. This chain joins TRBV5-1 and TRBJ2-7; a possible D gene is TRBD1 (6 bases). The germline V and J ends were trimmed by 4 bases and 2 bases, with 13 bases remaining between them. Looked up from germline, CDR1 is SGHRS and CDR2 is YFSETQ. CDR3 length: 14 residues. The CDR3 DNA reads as TGCGCCAGCAGCCCCCAGACAGGCACCTACGAGCAGTACTTC. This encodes CASSPQTGTYEQYF.

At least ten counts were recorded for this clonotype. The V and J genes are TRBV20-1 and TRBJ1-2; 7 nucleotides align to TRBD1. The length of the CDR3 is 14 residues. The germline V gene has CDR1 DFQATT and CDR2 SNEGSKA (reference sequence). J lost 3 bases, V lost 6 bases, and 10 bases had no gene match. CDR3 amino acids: CSASTGDMDYGYTF. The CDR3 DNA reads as TGCAGTGCGAGTACAGGGGATATGGACTATGGCTACACCTTC.

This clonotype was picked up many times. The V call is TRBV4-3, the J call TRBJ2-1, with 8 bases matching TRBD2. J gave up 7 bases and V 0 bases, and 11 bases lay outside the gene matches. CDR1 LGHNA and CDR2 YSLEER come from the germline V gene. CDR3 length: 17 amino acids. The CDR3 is CASSQDPTGGARNEQFF. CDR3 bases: TGCGCCAGCAGCCAAGATCCGACCGGGGGGGCTCGTAATGAGCAGTTCTTC.

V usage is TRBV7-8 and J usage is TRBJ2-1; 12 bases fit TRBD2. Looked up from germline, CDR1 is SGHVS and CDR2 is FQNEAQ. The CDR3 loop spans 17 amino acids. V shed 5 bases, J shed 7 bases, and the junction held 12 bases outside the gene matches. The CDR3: CASSQGLAGGQRNEQFF. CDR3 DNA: TGTGCCAGCAGCCAGGGGCTAGCGGGGGGGCAGCGGAATGAGCAGTTCTTC.

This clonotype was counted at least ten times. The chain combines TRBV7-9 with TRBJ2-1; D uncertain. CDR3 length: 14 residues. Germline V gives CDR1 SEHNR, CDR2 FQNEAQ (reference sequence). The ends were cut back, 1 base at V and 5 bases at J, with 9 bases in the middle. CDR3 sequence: CASSLGRLNNEQFF. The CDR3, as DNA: TGTGCCAGCAGCTTAGGTCGTCTAAACAATGAGCAGTTCTTC. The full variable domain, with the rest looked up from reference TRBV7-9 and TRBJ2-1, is DTGVSQNPRHKITKRGQNVTFRCDPISEHNRLYWYRQTLGQGPEFLTYFQNEAQLEKSRLLSDRFSAERPKGSFSTLEIQRTEQGDSAMYLCASSLGRLNNEQFFGPGTRLTVL.

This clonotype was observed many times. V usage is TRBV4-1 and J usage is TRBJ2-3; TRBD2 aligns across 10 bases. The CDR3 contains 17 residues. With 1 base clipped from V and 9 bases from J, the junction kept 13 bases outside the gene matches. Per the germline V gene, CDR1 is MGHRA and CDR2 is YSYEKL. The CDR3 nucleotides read TGCGCCAGCAGCCAAGCCGGAGGGGGAGCGGGGGGGTTCACGCAGTATTTT. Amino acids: CASSQAGGGAGGFTQYF.

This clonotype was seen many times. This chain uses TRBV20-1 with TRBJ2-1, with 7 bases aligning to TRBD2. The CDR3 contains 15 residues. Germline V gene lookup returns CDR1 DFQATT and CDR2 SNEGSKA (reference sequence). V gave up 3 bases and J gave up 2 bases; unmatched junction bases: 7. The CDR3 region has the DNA TGCAGTGCTAGTGAAGCGGGGATGGCCTACAATGAGCAGTTCTTC. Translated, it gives CSASEAGMAYNEQFF.

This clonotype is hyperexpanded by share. The CDR3 here is CASSVSGNYGYTF. CDR3 bases: TGTGCCAGCAGTGTTTCAGGGAACTATGGCTACACCTTC. V gene TRBV12-3 or TRBV12-4 combines with J gene TRBJ1-2; the D gene is possibly TRBD1 (5 bases). V was pared by 5 bases and J by 2 bases, with 9 bases between. This CDR3 has 13 amino acids.

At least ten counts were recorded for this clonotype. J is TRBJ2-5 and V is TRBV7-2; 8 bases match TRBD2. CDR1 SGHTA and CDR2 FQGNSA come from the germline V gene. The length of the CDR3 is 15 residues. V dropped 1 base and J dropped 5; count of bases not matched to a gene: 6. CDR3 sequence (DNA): TGTGCCAGCAGCTTAGGGCGACTAGCGTGGGAGACCCAGTACTTC. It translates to CASSLGRLAWETQYF.

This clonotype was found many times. The CDR3 bases are TGCGCCAGCAGCCAAGATATGGGGGATTTGCCCTACGAGCAGTACTTC. It specifies CASSQDMGDLPYEQYF. This sequence joins TRBV4-3 and TRBJ2-7; D may match TRBD1 or TRBD2 (5 bases each). Trimming took 0 bases from V and 2 from J, leaving 14 bases between them. CDR1 LGHNA and CDR2 YSLEER come from the germline V gene. This CDR3 comprises 16 residues.

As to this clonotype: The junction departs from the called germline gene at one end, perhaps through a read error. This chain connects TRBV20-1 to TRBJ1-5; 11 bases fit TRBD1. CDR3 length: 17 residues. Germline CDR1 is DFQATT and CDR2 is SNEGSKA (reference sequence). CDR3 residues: CSARGLGQGAGDQPQNF. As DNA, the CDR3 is TGCAGTGCTAGAGGCCTCGGACAGGGGGCTGGGGATCAGCCCCAGAATTTT.

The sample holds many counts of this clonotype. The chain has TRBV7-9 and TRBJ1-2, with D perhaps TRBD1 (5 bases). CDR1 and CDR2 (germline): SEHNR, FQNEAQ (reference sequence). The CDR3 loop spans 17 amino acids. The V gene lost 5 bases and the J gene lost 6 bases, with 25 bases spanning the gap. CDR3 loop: CASSPFRPDGTPHGYTF. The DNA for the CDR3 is TGTGCCAGCAGCCCGTTTCGCCCGGACGGGACCCCTCATGGCTACACCTTC.

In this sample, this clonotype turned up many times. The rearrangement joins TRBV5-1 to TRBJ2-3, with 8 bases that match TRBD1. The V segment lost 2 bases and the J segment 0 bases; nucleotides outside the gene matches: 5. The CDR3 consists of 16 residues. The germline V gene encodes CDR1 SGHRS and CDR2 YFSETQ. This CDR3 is CASSFTDRDSTDTQYF. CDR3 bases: TGCGCCAGCAGCTTTACGGACAGGGATAGCACAGATACGCAGTATTTT.